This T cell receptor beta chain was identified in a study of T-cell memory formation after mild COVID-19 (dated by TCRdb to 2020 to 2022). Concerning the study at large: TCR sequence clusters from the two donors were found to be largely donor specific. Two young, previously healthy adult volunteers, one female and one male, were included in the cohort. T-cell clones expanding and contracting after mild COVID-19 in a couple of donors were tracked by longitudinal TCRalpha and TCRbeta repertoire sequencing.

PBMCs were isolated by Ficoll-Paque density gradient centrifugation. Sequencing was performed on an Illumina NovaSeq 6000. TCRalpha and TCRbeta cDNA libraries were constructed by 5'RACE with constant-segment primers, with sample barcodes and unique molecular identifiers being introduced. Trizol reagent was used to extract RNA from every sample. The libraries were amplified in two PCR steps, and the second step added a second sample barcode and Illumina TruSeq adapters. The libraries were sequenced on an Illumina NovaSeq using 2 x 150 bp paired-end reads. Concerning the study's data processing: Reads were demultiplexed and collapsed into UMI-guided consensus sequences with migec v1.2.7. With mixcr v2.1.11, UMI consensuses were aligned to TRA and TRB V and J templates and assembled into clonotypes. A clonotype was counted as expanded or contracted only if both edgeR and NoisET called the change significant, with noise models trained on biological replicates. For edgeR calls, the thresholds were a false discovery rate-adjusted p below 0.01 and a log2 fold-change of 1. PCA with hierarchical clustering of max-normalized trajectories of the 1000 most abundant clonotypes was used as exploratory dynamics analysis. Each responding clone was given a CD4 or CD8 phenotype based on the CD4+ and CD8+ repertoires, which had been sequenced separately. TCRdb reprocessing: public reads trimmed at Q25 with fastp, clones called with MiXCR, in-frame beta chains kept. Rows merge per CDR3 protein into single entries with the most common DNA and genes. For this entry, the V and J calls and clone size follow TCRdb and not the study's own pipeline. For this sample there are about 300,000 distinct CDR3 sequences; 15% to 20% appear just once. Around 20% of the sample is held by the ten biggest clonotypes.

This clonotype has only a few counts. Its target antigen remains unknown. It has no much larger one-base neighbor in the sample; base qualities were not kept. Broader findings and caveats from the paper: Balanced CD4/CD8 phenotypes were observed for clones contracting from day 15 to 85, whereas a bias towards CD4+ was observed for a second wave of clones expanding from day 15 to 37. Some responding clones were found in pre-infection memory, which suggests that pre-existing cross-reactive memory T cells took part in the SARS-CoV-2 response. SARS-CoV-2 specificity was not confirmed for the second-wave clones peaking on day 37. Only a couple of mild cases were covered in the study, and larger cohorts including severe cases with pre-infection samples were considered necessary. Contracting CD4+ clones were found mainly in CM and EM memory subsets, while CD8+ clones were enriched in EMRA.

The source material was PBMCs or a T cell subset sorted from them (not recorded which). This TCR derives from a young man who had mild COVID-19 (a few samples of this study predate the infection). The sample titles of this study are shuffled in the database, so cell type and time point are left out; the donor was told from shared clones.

This receptor has the CDR3 CATSRVRTGPDTQYF. The sequenced DNA: TGTGCCACCAGCAGAGTGCGGACAGGGCCAGATACGCAGTATTTT. The V and J genes are TRBV15 and TRBJ2-3, with TRBD1 matching 8 junction bases. From V the trimming removes 1 base and from J it removes 4 bases, while the gene matches leave 4 bases of the junction unaccounted for. Including the terminal cysteine and phenylalanine, the CDR3 comprises 15 residues. Just CDR3 DNA is preserved here, 45 bases in frame from base 1. As encoded in the germline V gene (reference sequence), CDR1 is LNHNV while CDR2 is YYDKDF.